The rows below give T cell receptor beta chains drawn from one sample of a study of breast tumors, draining lymph nodes, adjacent tissues. TCRdb reprocessed the multiplex PCR reads with MiXCR, giving one entry per CDR3 protein. Among about 140,000 distinct CDR3 sequences listed, approximately 32% were seen once. The specimen was axillary lymph node tissue. These receptors originate from a female donor with breast cancer. Some clones in this sample may be carry-over from other donors' samples. The CDR3 runs from the conserved cysteine through the conserved F or W. The D gene is left open where the match is weak. For some rows the clone size is stated as once, few or many, or as a class when expanded; others skip it.

v_call	d_call	j_call	clone_size	cdr3_length	cdr3_aa	cdr3_nt
TRBV27	.	TRBJ2-3	.	18	CASSSRRGSLFSTDTQYF	TGTGCCAGCAGTTCCCGCCGGGGGTCCCTCTTTAGCACAGATACGCAGTATTTT
TRBV2	.	TRBJ2-5	.	13	CASRRAEPETQYF	TGTGCCAGCAGACGGGCAGAACCAGAGACCCAGTACTTC
TRBV7-3	TRBD1	TRBJ2-7	once	16	CASSLTADRGSGEQYF	TGTGCCAGCAGCTTAACGGCCGACAGGGGGTCCGGCGAGCAGTACTTC
TRBV6-5	.	TRBJ1-6	many	17	CASSHSGPASYNSPLHF	TGTGCCAGCAGTCACTCGGGGCCGGCTTCATATAATTCACCCCTCCACTTT
TRBV7-6	.	TRBJ2-7	once	15	CASSLDSRFSGEQYF	TGTGCCAGCAGCTTAGATTCCCGATTCTCCGGCGAGCAGTACTTC
TRBV2	.	TRBJ1-4	many	12	CARGIEGGKLFF	TGTGCCAGAGGGATCGAGGGGGGAAAACTGTTTTTT
TRBV5-6	.	TRBJ1-2	many	13	CASSLMGVDGYTF	TGTGCCAGCAGCTTGATGGGTGTAGATGGCTACACCTTC
TRBV6-5	.	TRBJ2-2	many	14	CASRKGAWSGELFF	TGTGCCAGCAGAAAGGGAGCTTGGTCCGGGGAGCTGTTTTTT
TRBV2	.	TRBJ1-5	many	15	CASTGGRNSNQPQHF	TGTGCCAGCACCGGAGGAAGGAATAGCAATCAGCCCCAGCATTTT
TRBV20-1	.	TRBJ1-3	many	15	CSARDPRRSGNTIYF	TGCAGTGCTAGAGACCCCCGTAGGTCTGGAAACACCATATATTTT
TRBV30	TRBD1	TRBJ1-1	few	14	CAWSRQGGRAEAFF	TGTGCCTGGAGCCGACAGGGGGGGAGGGCTGAAGCTTTCTTT
TRBV20-1	.	TRBJ1-4	many	11	CSARHDEKLFF	TGCAGTGCTAGACATGATGAAAAACTGTTTTTT
TRBV7-9	TRBD1	TRBJ1-2	.	14	CASKGTEQTYGCTF	TGTGCCAGCAAAGGGACAGAACAAACCTATGGCTGCACCTTC
TRBV3-1	TRBD1	TRBJ1-2	.	17	CASSQEGVQGSLYGYTF	TGTGCCAGCAGCCAAGAGGGAGTACAGGGGAGCCTCTATGGCTACACCTTC
TRBV6-2/TRBV6-3	.	TRBJ2-2	many	13	CASSRSNPRELFF	TGTGCCAGCAGTCGAAGTAATCCCAGGGAGCTGTTTTTT
TRBV6-6	TRBD1	TRBJ2-5	many	14	CASSYGTGKETQYF	TGTGCCAGCAGTTACGGGACAGGGAAAGAGACCCAGTACTTC
TRBV3-1	.	TRBJ2-1	.	14	CASSQDIVSNEQFF	TGTGCCAGCAGCCAAGATATCGTTAGCAATGAGCAGTTCTTC
TRBV7-9	.	TRBJ1-6	many	15	CASNPTGGPNSPLHF	TGTGCCAGCAACCCGACCGGGGGACCCAATTCACCCCTCCACTTT
TRBV9	.	TRBJ2-2	many	15	CASSVETLGTGELFF	TGTGCCAGCAGCGTAGAGACTCTTGGCACCGGGGAGCTGTTTTTT
TRBV2	.	TRBJ2-1	.	17	CASSARGGGKIYNEQFF	TGTGCCAGCAGTGCTAGAGGGGGCGGGAAAATATACAATGAGCAGTTCTTC
TRBV11-2	TRBD2	TRBJ2-3	many	15	CASSISGARTDTQYF	TGTGCCAGCAGCATTAGCGGGGCTCGCACAGATACGCAGTATTTT
TRBV4-2	TRBD2	TRBJ2-1	many	17	CASSQVGPAGSYNEQFF	TGTGCCAGCAGCCAAGTAGGTCCAGCGGGGTCCTACAATGAGCAGTTCTTC
TRBV7-6	.	TRBJ1-2	many	16	CASSLLQRGTMYGYTF	TGTGCCAGCAGCTTATTGCAGCGTGGAACCATGTATGGCTACACCTTC
TRBV19	.	TRBJ1-2	many	15	CASGSAPGQLYGYTF	TGTGCCAGTGGAAGTGCCCCAGGACAGCTCTATGGCTACACCTTC
TRBV7-8	TRBD2	TRBJ2-7	many	14	CASSQGTSGYEQYF	TGTGCCAGCAGCCAAGGGACTAGCGGATACGAGCAGTACTTC